This TCR beta chain was captured by sequencing in a study of T-cell memory formation after mild COVID-19. Overall study context: For the most part, TCR clusters were specific to one donor. Study outcomes and limitations: Mainly CM and EM harbored the contracting CD4+ clones; mainly EMRA harbored the CD8+ ones. Whether second-wave clones peaking at day 37 were SARS-CoV-2 specific went unconfirmed.

Comment on this clonotype: What it binds is not known.

TCRdb re-derived calls from the 5' RACE reads in MiXCR, one entry per CDR3 protein. The sample includes just under 550,000 distinct CDR3 sequences, 20% seen only once; the top ten take approximately 12%. V gave up 5 bases and J gave up 9 bases; unmatched junction bases: 11. The CDR3 sequence is 15 residues long. Germline V gene lookup returns CDR1 SEHNR and CDR2 FQNEAQ (reference sequence). The chain combines TRBV7-9 with TRBJ2-1; 9 bases agree with TRBD2. The sample taken for sequencing was PBMCs or a T cell subset sorted from them (not recorded which). This receptor was identified in an adult woman who had mild COVID-19 (a few samples of this study predate the infection). Cell type and time point are not known. This CDR3 reads CASSPSGTSSTEQFF. CDR3 nucleotides: TGTGCCAGCAGCCCCTCCGGGACTAGCTCGACTGAGCAGTTCTTC.